A single sample is the source of the 16 T cell receptor beta chains below, sequenced in a study of T cells in Graves' hyperthyroidism and ophthalmopathy. RNA transcripts served as the template for amplifying TCR beta CDR3 regions. Carried out on the TCR CDR3, a first-round RT-PCR used the HTBI primer set. One entry per CDR3 protein, called by TCRdb with MiXCR from the multiplex PCR reads. Of roughly 700,000 distinct CDR3 sequences listed, around a sixth are singletons. Sequencing was done on a sample of blood. These receptors were taken from a man between 45 and 60 years old with Graves' hyperthyroidism.

In its sample, this clonotype was seen a few times. V usage is TRBV20-1 and J usage is TRBJ2-1, with 9 nucleotides matching TRBD2. CDR1 and CDR2 (germline): DFQATT, SNEGSKA (reference sequence). The CDR3 is made up of 14 amino acids. Germline trimming cut 3 bases from V and 9 bases from J; bases unmatched to any gene: 9. The CDR3 DNA reads TGCAGTGCTAGCAGGCTAGCGGGATCGGGTGAGCAGTTCTTC. It translates to CSASRLAGSGEQFF.

This clonotype was recorded at least ten times. The chain links TRBV28 to TRBJ2-5, with 8 bases matching TRBD2. The V gene's germline CDR1 is MDHEN and CDR2 SYDVKM. The CDR3 has 14 residues. V lost 10 bases and J lost 2; bases outside the gene matches: 9. The CDR3 coding sequence is TGTGCCACCGGGGGGGGCGTGACTCAAGAGACCCAGTACTTC. Protein product: CATGGGVTQETQYF.

The chain employs TRBV7-6 and TRBJ2-7, with 7 bases fitting TRBD2. Per the germline V gene, CDR1 is SGHVS and CDR2 is FNYEAQ. With V trimmed by 5 bases and J by 0 bases, 10 bases remained unmatched. The CDR3 runs 16 residues. The CDR3: CASSPQGGSHSYEQYF. DNA of the CDR3: TGTGCCAGCAGCCCCCAGGGCGGGAGTCACTCCTACGAGCAGTACTTC.

The chain recombines TRBV27 with TRBJ2-7; TRBD1 might be the D (6 bases). The V end was cut by 2 bases, the J end by 6 bases, with 14 bases between. Per germline, CDR1 MNHEY and CDR2 SMNVEV (reference sequence). The CDR3 has 14 amino acids. CDR3 residues: CASSLLRVGGEQYF. The CDR3 nucleotides read TGTGCCAGCAGTTTACTGAGAGTAGGGGGCGAGCAGTACTTC.

This clonotype was counted between two and nine times. V gene TRBV6-1 combines with J gene TRBJ2-1; 8 positions match TRBD2. J was trimmed by 6 bases and V by 7 bases; bases with no gene match: 8. CDR1 MNHNS and CDR2 SASEGT come from the germline V gene. The CDR3 contains 14 residues. Here the CDR3 reads CASIRAGDVNEQFF. The CDR3 coding sequence is TGTGCCAGCATCCGAGCGGGAGACGTCAATGAGCAGTTCTTC.

A note on this clonotype: Germline is not matched at one junction end, which may reflect a read error. This chain connects TRBV7-9 to TRBJ2-5; D call uncertain. This CDR3 has 8 amino acids. Germline V gene lookup returns CDR1 SEHNR and CDR2 FQNEAQ (reference sequence). The CDR3 is CASSLGNF. For the CDR3, the DNA is TGTGCCAGCAGCTTAGGCAACTTC.

CDR3 DNA: TGTGCCAGCAGGGATTATGGGGGGGCTGATGGAAACACCATATATTTT. The encoded protein is CASRDYGGADGNTIYF. The V gene is TRBV11-2, the J gene TRBJ1-3; weak D call: TRBD1 (6 bases). CDR3 length equals 16 residues. CDR1 SGHAT and CDR2 FQNNGV come from the germline V gene. With 6 bases removed from V and 3 bases from J, the gap between germline ends came to 18 bases.

The chain links TRBV5-1 to TRBJ2-6; D not certain. Trimming took 4 bases from V and 1 from J, leaving 9 bases between them. Germline V gives CDR1 SGHRS, CDR2 YFSETQ. This CDR3 is 15 amino acids long. In nucleotides, the CDR3 is TGCGCCAGCAGCCCCTGGCGGTCTGGGGCCAACGTCCTGACTTTC. Its translation: CASSPWRSGANVLTF.

This clonotype was counted many times. The rearrangement joins TRBV2 to TRBJ2-1; TRBD1 might be the D (6 bases). The CDR3 covers 16 residues. V lost 4 bases and J lost 8, with 21 bases in between. Germline CDR1 is SNHLY and CDR2 is FYNNEI. The DNA of the CDR3 is TGTGCCAGCAGTGCCAGGGGAGCGCCACTCGGAGATGAGCAGTTCTTC. Protein: CASSARGAPLGDEQFF. Drawing the rest from reference TRBV2 and TRBJ2-1, the complete variable domain is EPEVTQTPSHQVTQMGQEVILRCVPISNHLYFYWYRQILGQKVEFLVSFYNNEISEKSEIFDDQFSVERPDGSNFTLKIRSTKLEDSAMYFCASSARGAPLGDEQFFGPGTRLTVL.

This clonotype was detected only a few times. This chain joins TRBV3-1 and TRBJ2-4, with 8 bases that match TRBD1. Germline V gene lookup returns CDR1 LGHDT and CDR2 YNNKEL (reference sequence). The CDR3 totals 15 residues. The trim removed 4 bases at V and 8 bases at J, leaving 10 bases unmatched. DNA for the CDR3: TGTGCCAGCAGCCTACAGGGGGTCAGGAGTCACATTCAGTACTTC. Amino acid sequence: CASSLQGVRSHIQYF. The full variable domain, completed using reference TRBV3-1 and TRBJ2-4, is DTAVSQTPKYLVTQMGNDKSIKCEQNLGHDTMYWYKQDSKKFLKIMFSYNNKELIINETVPNRFSPKSPDKAHLNLHINSLELGDSAVYFCASSLQGVRSHIQYFGAGTRLSVL.

In DNA form, the CDR3 reads TGTGCCAGTAGCGGTTTTAGCGGGAGGGTCAATGAGCAGTTCTTC. Its translation is CASSGFSGRVNEQFF. The rearrangement links TRBV19 to TRBJ2-1; 11 nucleotides match TRBD2. This CDR3 has 15 amino acids. Germline CDR1 is LNHDA and CDR2 is SQIVND (reference sequence). After removal of 6 bases from V and 6 bases from J, the junction contained 7 bases not matched to a gene.

This clonotype was counted at least ten times. This chain uses TRBV7-2 with TRBJ2-1, with TRBD2 matching 9 bases. V was pared by 4 bases and J by 6 bases, with 7 bases of the junction left unmatched. Per germline, CDR1 SGHTA and CDR2 FQGNSA. The CDR3 extends over 15 amino acids. CDR3 in amino acids: CASSSMPTSGNEQFF. The CDR3 region has the DNA TGTGCCAGCAGCTCAATGCCGACTAGCGGCAATGAGCAGTTCTTC.

V usage is TRBV4-3 and J usage is TRBJ1-1; D gene ambiguous. The V and J ends lost 1 base and 4 bases respectively, with 7 bases between them. The V gene's germline CDR1 is LGHNA and CDR2 YSLEER. CDR3 length: 13 residues. The CDR3 region is CASSQAGSTEAFF. The CDR3 DNA follows: TGCGCCAGCAGCCAAGCCGGAAGCACTGAAGCTTTCTTT.

The chain combines TRBV24-1 with TRBJ2-6; weak D call: TRBD2 (5 bases). Trimming left V 3 bases short and J 0 bases short, with 14 bases between. Germline CDR1 reads KGHDR; CDR2 reads SFDVKD. The CDR3 totals 18 residues. In nucleotides, the CDR3 is TGTGCCACCAGTGATGGGGAGACCTCCAGCTCTGGGGCCAACGTCCTGACTTTC. The encoded protein is CATSDGETSSSGANVLTF.

In its sample, this clonotype was seen many times. The chain recombines TRBV5-1 with TRBJ2-7; D remains ambiguous. Trimming removed 2 bases from V and 2 bases from J, with 8 bases in between. Germline CDR1 reads SGHRS; CDR2 reads YFSETQ. The CDR3 contains 13 residues. The CDR3 nucleotides read TGCGCCAGCAGCTTAGGACGTCCCTACGAGCAGTACTTC. Amino acids: CASSLGRPYEQYF.

The genes are TRBV7-8 and TRBJ1-5; possible D gene TRBD1, 5 bases. V dropped 7 bases and J dropped 5 bases, with 15 bases sitting between them. Germline loops: CDR1 SGHVS, CDR2 FQNEAQ. The CDR3 runs to 14 residues. Here the CDR3 reads CASTLRGVDQPQHF. Written as DNA, the CDR3 is TGTGCCAGCACCCTAAGGGGTGTCGATCAGCCCCAGCATTTT.